The 17 T cell receptor beta chains below come from one sample, sequenced in a study of read filtering for tumor transcriptome and immune sequencing. From about 400 ng of RNA, a library with molecular barcoded alpha/delta and beta/gamma adaptors was made. One entry per CDR3 protein results from TCRdb running MiXCR on the reads. The sample includes about 40,000 distinct CDR3 sequences, roughly 13% seen only once; the top ten take 35% to 45%. Sequencing was done on a sample of a population of CD138-negative cells sorted from bone marrow. Source of these receptors: a donor aged 40 or older with multiple myeloma.

This clonotype was recorded many times. CDR3 amino acids: CASRASYKVTQYF. DNA for the CDR3: TGTGCCAGCCGGGCCTCTTACAAGGTAACGCAGTATTTT. V gene TRBV28 combines with J gene TRBJ2-3; the D is unclear. Looked up from germline, CDR1 is MDHEN and CDR2 is SYDVKM. Trimming shortened V by 8 bases and J by 9 bases, and 18 bases separated the two germline ends. The CDR3 runs to 13 residues.

This clonotype was recorded many times. J is TRBJ1-1 and V is TRBV18; weak D call: TRBD1 (6 bases). There are 12 residues in the CDR3. The V end lost 4 bases, the J end lost 9 bases, and 12 bases lay between the germline ends. CDR1 and CDR2 (germline): KGHSH, LQKENI. CDR3 loop: CASSRPQGKAFF. Written as DNA, the CDR3 is TGTGCCAGCTCACGACCGCAGGGGAAAGCTTTCTTT.

In its sample, this clonotype was seen many times. The J gene is TRBJ2-1, the V gene TRBV30, with D tentatively TRBD2 (5 bases). The CDR3 sequence is 14 residues long. CDR1 GTSNPN and CDR2 SVGIG come from the germline V gene (reference sequence). Trimming shortened V by 5 bases and J by 3 bases, and 14 bases separated the two germline ends. The CDR3 is CAWVSGTLYNEQFF. CDR3 coding DNA: TGTGCCTGGGTGAGCGGAACCCTCTACAATGAGCAGTTCTTC.

This clonotype came up many times. The J gene is TRBJ2-4, the V gene TRBV5-1; TRBD1 matches at 8 bases. The germline CDR1 and CDR2 sequences are SGHRS and YFSETQ. J was trimmed by 8 bases and V by 7 bases; bases with no gene match: 11. The CDR3 consists of 14 residues. CDR3 in amino acids: CASSPDRVNHIQYF. For the CDR3, the DNA is TGCGCCAGCTCGCCGGACAGGGTTAATCACATTCAGTACTTC.

Worth noting for this clonotype: This clone may be a read error of a much larger clone one base away. The chain has TRBV11-2 and TRBJ2-7, with 7 bases aligning to TRBD1. Germline V gene data show CDR1 as SGHAT and CDR2 as FQNNGV. The trim removed 4 bases at V and 4 bases at J, leaving 4 bases unmatched. The CDR3 has 13 amino acids. The CDR3 protein is CASSWGQLYEQYF. CDR3 DNA: TGTGCCAGCAGCTGGGGACAGTTGTACGAGCAGTACTTC.

With respect to this clonotype: The junction and the germline gene differ at one end; a read error may be behind it. The rearrangement joins TRBV29-1 to TRBJ1-6; no definite D call. The CDR3 consists of 12 residues. The V gene's germline CDR1 is SQVTM and CDR2 ANQGSEA. This chain's CDR3 is CSVEDRGRLQSF. CDR3 nucleotides: TGCAGCGTTGAAGATCGAGGGAGGTTGCAGTCCTTT.

The rearrangement joins TRBV28 to TRBJ2-1, with a weak D call TRBD1 (6 bases). V gave up 7 bases and J gave up 5 bases, with 15 bases separating them. Germline-derived CDR1 and CDR2 are MDHEN and SYDVKM. This CDR3 region has 14 residues. The CDR3, as DNA: TGTGCCAGCACTACGACAGGCCGGGACAATGAGCAGTTCTTC. This gives the protein CASTTTGRDNEQFF.

This clonotype has only one observation. It may be a read error: a sequence one base away is much more abundant. The rearrangement joins TRBV7-8 to TRBJ2-7; either TRBD1 or TRBD2 may fit D (5 bases each). The CDR3 loop spans 15 amino acids. Germline values: CDR1 SGHVS, CDR2 FQNEAQ. The chain's CDR3 is CASGLGTAFSYEQYF. The DNA for the CDR3 is TGTGCCAGCGGCTTAGGGACGGCCTTCTCCTACGAGCAGTACTTC.

This clonotype has at least ten counts. The V and J genes are TRBV3-1 and TRBJ2-2; D possibly corresponds to TRBD1 (5 bases). Germline assignment: CDR1 LGHDT and CDR2 YNNKEL (reference sequence). V was pared by 2 bases and J by 0 bases, with 10 bases between. There are 16 residues in the CDR3. The CDR3 spells CASSQRTPANTGELFF. CDR3 sequence (DNA): TGTGCCAGCAGCCAAAGGACACCCGCGAACACCGGGGAGCTGTTTTTT.

The chain is built from TRBV6-6 and TRBJ1-3, with 7 bases lining up with TRBD1. Per the germline V gene, CDR1 is MNHNY and CDR2 is SVGAGI (reference sequence). Unmatched junction bases numbered 18, after V lost 7 bases and J lost 0 bases. CDR3 length: 19 residues. The CDR3: CASTLGRGSVHYSGNTIYF. In nucleotides, the CDR3 is TGTGCCAGCACCCTGGGCAGGGGGTCGGTCCATTACTCTGGAAACACCATATATTTT.

This clonotype was counted many times. The rearrangement links TRBV24-1 to TRBJ2-1; TRBD1 agrees at 9 bases. The CDR3 consists of 14 residues. The germline CDR1 and CDR2 sequences are KGHDR and SFDVKD. V was clipped by 4 bases and J by 8 bases; unmatched bases: 5. CDR3 nucleotides: TGTGCCACCAGTGACTCCGGGACAGGGCATGAGCAGTTCTTC. It codes for CATSDSGTGHEQFF.

This clonotype was observed a handful of times. A read error is possible here, since a much larger clone lies one base away. CDR3 sequence (DNA): TGCAGTTCGGGACAGGACTACGAGCAGTACTTC. This translates into CSSGQDYEQYF. This chain joins TRBV20-1 and TRBJ2-7; 8 bases match TRBD1. This CDR3 has 11 amino acids. Germline CDR1 and CDR2: DFQATT and SNEGSKA (reference sequence). V gave up 8 bases and J gave up 3 bases; unmatched junction bases: 3.

This clonotype was counted ten times or more. V usage is TRBV20-1 and J usage is TRBJ1-4, with unresolved D. Germline-derived CDR1 and CDR2 are DFQATT and SNEGSKA (reference sequence). This CDR3 is 15 amino acids long. The V end lost 4 bases, the J end lost 0 bases, and 12 bases lay between the germline ends. The CDR3 spells CSATDSGTTNEKLFF. The CDR3 DNA sequence: TGCAGTGCTACAGACTCCGGGACAACTAATGAAAAACTGTTTTTT.

This clonotype was picked up many times. The chain has TRBV30 and TRBJ2-5; D gene uncertain. Germline values: CDR1 GTSNPN, CDR2 SVGIG (reference sequence). This CDR3 contains 15 residues. The V gene lost 0 bases and the J gene lost 9 bases, with 20 bases spanning the gap. CDR3 DNA: TGTGCCTGGAGTGTCTCGACCGCAGGAGCTCGGGCCCAGTACTTC. Translating gives CAWSVSTAGARAQYF.

This clonotype was seen at least ten times. The J gene is TRBJ2-1, the V gene TRBV2; tentative D call: TRBD1 (6 bases). V lost 6 bases to trimming and J lost 0 bases, with 12 bases between them. The CDR3 runs to 15 residues. Germline CDR1 SNHLY, CDR2 FYNNEI. The CDR3 region is CASRGQTSSYNEQFF. The CDR3 nucleotides are TGTGCCAGCAGGGGACAAACGAGCTCCTACAATGAGCAGTTCTTC. Based on the CDR3 plus reference TRBV2 and TRBJ2-1, the full variable domain is EPEVTQTPSHQVTQMGQEVILRCVPISNHLYFYWYRQILGQKVEFLVSFYNNEISEKSEIFDDQFSVERPDGSNFTLKIRSTKLEDSAMYFCASRGQTSSYNEQFFGPGTRLTVL.

Concerning this clonotype: This probably arose from a read error, given a far larger clone one base away. In this CDR3 the conserved last residue, phenylalanine or tryptophan, is missing, so a read error is likely. V and J are TRBV6-2 or TRBV6-3 and TRBJ2-7; 8 bases are shared with TRBD1. This CDR3 is 15 amino acids long. Germline V gene lookup returns CDR1 MNHEY and CDR2 SVGEGT. With 7 bases clipped from V and 0 bases from J, the junction kept 8 bases outside the gene matches. The CDR3 loop is CASTLGQGLSYEQYL. The CDR3 nucleotides read TGTGCCAGCACCCTCGGACAGGGCCTCTCCTACGAGCAGTACCTC.

This clonotype has a count of ten or more. The genes are TRBV6-6 and TRBJ1-1; a possible D gene is TRBD1 (6 bases). Germline V CDR1 and CDR2: MNHNY, SVGAGI (reference sequence). The CDR3 extends over 13 amino acids. V was shortened by 11 bases and J by 0 bases, with 13 bases between the two germline ends. The CDR3 loop is CASRGAMNTEAFF. As DNA, the CDR3 is TGTGCCTCACGGGGGGCCATGAACACTGAAGCTTTCTTT.